The TCR beta chain described here comes from a study of cytomegalovirus exposure and HLA in healthy donors. Overall study findings and caveats: In vitro confirmation showed a few CMV-associated chains to be CMV antigen specific.

A word on this clone: Its target is not known.

V shed 3 bases and J 4 bases; nucleotides not matched to a gene: 8. The CDR3 has 15 amino acids. The V gene's germline CDR1 is SGHTS and CDR2 YDEGEE. PCR employed 60 Vbeta and 13 Jbeta primers. The repertoire was sequenced with immunoSEQ multiplex PCR; TCRdb's copy has only in-frame clones and lacks some. Among over 80,000 clones listed, 65% were seen once. The sequenced sample consisted of PBMCs. The gene calls are TRBV5-8 and TRBJ1-2; TRBD1 matches at 8 bases. The receptor comes from a boy between 5 and 17 years old in good health and CMV-seropositive. The CDR3: CASSSQGAGLYGYTF. CDR3 DNA: TGTGCCAGCAGCTCTCAGGGGGCGGGCCTCTATGGCTACACCTTC.